These 5 T cell receptor beta chains originate from one sample sequenced in a study of T cell changes during pregnancy in multiple sclerosis. Libraries were prepared by immunoSEQ multiplex PCR; TCRdb keeps only in-frame clonotypes and omits some of them. The sample includes around 53,000 clones, 80% to 95% of them seen just once. The starting material was CD4+ T cells from peripheral blood mononuclear cells, obtained after pregnancy. Every receptor here comes from a female donor with multiple sclerosis, enrolled in a pregnancy study.

The chain carries TRBV18 and TRBJ2-5; weak D call: TRBD2 (6 bases). Deletions cut 3 bases from V and 5 bases from J, with 10 bases between. CDR1 and CDR2 (germline): KGHSH, LQKENI. The CDR3 has 13 residues. The CDR3 coding sequence is TGTGCCAGCTCACCGGGAGGAAGTGAGACCCAGTACTTC. Translation gives CASSPGGSETQYF.

This clone was detected only a few times. At one of its ends the junction is not consistent with the germline gene, which may arise from a read error. J is TRBJ2-1 and V is TRBV9; maybe TRBD1 (5 bases). The CDR3 runs to 14 residues. Germline lookup yields CDR1 SGDLS and CDR2 YYNGEE. The chain's CDR3 is CASCVGRVGGEQFF. The CDR3 coding sequence is TGTGCCAGCTGCGTCGGCAGGGTGGGTGGTGAGCAGTTCTTC. Complete variable domain (other parts from reference TRBV9 and TRBJ2-1): DSGVTQTPKHLITATGQRVTLRCSPRSGDLSVYWYQQSLDQGLQFLIQYYNGEERAKGNILERFSAQQFPDLHSELNLSSLELGDSALYFCASCVGRVGGEQFFGPGTRLTVL.

This rearrangement joins TRBV7-2 to TRBJ1-2; D is ambiguous. The CDR3 runs 17 residues. CDR1 is SGHTA and CDR2 is FQGNSA in the germline V gene. The V gene lost 0 bases and the J gene lost 4 bases, with 18 bases spanning the gap. Written as DNA, the CDR3 is TGTGCCAGCAGCTTAGCGTCCGGTGGACGGAGGAGCTATGGCTACACCTTC. It translates to CASSLASGGRRSYGYTF.

This clone was seen only once. This chain connects TRBV6-5 to TRBJ2-7; TRBD1 aligns across 9 bases. V shed 6 bases and J 6 bases; nucleotides not matched to a gene: 9. CDR3 size: 14 residues. Germline V gene data show CDR1 as MNHEY and CDR2 as SVGAGI. Written as DNA, the CDR3 is TGTGCCAGCAGACCACCGGGACAGGGCCCCGAGCAGTACTTC. This codes for CASRPPGQGPEQYF.

This sequence joins TRBV7-8 and TRBJ2-7; D not resolved. The CDR3 totals 15 residues. From germline, CDR1 is SGHVS and CDR2 FQNEAQ. V was cut by 2 bases and J by 4 bases, with 15 bases left in between. The CDR3 DNA follows: TGTGCCAGCAGCTTAAAACACGCGGCAAAATACGAGCAGTACTTC. Protein sequence: CASSLKHAAKYEQYF.